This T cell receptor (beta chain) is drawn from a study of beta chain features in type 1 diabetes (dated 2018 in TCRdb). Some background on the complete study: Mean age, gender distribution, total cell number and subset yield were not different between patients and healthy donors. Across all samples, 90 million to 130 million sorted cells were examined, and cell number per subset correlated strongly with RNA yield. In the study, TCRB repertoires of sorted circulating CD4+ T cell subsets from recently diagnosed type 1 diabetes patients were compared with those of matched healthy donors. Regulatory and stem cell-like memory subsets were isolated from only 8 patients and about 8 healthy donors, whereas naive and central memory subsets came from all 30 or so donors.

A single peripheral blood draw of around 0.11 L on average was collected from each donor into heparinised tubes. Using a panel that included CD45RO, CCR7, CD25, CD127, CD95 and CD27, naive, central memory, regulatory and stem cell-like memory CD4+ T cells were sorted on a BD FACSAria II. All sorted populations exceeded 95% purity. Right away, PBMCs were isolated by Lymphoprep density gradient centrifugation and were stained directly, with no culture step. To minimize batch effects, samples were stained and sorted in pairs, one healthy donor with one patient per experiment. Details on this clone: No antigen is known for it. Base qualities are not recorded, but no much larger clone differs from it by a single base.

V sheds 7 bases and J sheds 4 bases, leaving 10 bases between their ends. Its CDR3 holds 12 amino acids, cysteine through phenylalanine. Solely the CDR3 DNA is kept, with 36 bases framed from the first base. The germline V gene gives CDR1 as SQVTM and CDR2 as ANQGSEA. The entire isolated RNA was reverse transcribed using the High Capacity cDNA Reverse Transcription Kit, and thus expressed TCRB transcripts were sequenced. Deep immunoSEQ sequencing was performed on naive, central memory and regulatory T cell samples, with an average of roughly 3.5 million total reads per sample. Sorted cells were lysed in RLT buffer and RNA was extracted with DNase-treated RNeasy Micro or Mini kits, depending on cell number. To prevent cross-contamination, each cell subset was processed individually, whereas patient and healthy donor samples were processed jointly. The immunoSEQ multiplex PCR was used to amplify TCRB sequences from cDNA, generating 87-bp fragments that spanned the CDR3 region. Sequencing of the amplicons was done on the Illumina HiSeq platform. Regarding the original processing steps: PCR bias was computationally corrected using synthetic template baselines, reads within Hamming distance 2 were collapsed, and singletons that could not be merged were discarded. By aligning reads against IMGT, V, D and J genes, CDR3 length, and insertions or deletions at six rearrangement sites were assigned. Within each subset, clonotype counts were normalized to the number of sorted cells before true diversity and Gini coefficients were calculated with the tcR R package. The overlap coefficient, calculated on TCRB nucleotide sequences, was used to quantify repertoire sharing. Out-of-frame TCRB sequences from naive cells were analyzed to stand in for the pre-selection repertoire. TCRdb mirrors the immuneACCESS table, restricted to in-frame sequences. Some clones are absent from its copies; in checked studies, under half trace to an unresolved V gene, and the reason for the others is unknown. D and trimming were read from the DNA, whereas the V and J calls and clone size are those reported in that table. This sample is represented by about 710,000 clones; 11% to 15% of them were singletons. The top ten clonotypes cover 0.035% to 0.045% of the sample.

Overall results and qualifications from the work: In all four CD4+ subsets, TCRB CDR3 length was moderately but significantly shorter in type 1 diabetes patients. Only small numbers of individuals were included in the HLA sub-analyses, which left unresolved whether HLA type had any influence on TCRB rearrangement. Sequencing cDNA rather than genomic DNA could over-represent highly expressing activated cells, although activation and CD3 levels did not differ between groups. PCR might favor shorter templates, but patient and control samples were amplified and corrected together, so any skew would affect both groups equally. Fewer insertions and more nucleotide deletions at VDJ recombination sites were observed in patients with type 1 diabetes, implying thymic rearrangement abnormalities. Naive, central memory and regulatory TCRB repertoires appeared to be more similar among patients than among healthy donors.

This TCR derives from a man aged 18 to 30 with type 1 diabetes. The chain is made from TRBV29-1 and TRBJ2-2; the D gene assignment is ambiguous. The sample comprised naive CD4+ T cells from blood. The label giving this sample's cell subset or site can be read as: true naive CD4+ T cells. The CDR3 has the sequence CSAWVGTGELFF. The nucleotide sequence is TGCAGCGCCTGGGTTGGCACCGGGGAGCTGTTTTTT.